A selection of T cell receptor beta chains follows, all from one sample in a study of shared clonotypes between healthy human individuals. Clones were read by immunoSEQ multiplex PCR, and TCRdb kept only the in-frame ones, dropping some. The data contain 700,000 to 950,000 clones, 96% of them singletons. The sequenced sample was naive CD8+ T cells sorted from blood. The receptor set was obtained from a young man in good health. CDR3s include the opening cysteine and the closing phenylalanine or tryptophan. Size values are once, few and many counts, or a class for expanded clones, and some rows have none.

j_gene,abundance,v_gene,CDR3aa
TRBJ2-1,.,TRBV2,CAGVEGEQFF
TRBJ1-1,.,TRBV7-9,CASSLGPGSNTEAFF
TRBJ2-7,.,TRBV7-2,CASSLDGRVSVVYEQYF
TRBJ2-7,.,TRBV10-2,CASSDFEPYEQYF
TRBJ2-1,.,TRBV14,CASSELAGGDEQFF
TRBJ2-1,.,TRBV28,CASSPTSGGSYNEQFF
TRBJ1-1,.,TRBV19,CASSMAAGLRTEAFF
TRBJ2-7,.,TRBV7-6,CASSLVQGARDEQYF
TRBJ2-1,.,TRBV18,CASSPRTSGRGLSYNEQFF
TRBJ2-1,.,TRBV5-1,CASSSVPSGLAGLNEQFF
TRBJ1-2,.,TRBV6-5,CASSLRDKLRHGGYTF
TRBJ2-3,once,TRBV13,CASSLGGSTDTQYF
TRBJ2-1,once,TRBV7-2,CASSFWGRVSEQFF
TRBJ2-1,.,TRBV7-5,CVRSPGSLEAQFF
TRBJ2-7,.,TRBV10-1,CASSGTFYEQYF
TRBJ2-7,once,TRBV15,CATSRTGTGTYEQYF
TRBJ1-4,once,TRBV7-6,CASSLALGGRDGKLFF
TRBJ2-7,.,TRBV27,CASSLSGSGSLFYEQYF
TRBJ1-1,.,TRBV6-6,CASSYGSTEAFF
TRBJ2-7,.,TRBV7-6,CASSPGTSGRAGEQYF
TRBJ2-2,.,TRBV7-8,CATRTGRDGSNTGELFF
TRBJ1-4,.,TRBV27,CASTSGVTNEKLFF
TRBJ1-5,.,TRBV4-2,CASSPYPDRDSNQPQHF
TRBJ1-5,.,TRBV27,CASSLGSNQPQHF
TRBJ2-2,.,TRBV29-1,CSVEDLSGTGGTGELFF
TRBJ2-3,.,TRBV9,CASSAEGFSTDTQYF
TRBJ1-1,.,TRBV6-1,CASSELYSNTEAFF
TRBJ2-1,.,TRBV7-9,CASSLAINSAFF